Listed below are T cell receptor beta chains from one sample, sequenced in a study of cytomegalovirus exposure and HLA in healthy donors. Clones were sequenced by immunoSEQ multiplex PCR, and TCRdb holds only the in-frame ones, with some missing. The sample contains over 150,000 clones, roughly four fifths of which appear only once. Sequencing used PBMCs. The source is a young man in good health and CMV-seronegative. CDR3s include the opening cysteine and the closing phenylalanine or tryptophan. D genes are given only for firm matches. Only some rows state a clone size, as once, few, many or a class for expanded clones.

>TRBJ2-7|TRBV6-6|-|-|15
CASSSSEPGSYEQYF
TGTGCCAGCAGTTCCTCCGAGCCAGGTTCCTACGAGCAGTACTTC
>TRBJ2-2|TRBV27|-|-|13
CASGTGYTGELFF
TGTGCCAGCGGCACAGGTTACACCGGGGAGCTGTTTTTT
>TRBJ2-2|TRBV19|-|once|16
CASSARSGRTAGELFF
TGTGCCAGTAGTGCCCGTAGCGGCCGAACGGCCGGGGAGCTGTTTTTT
>TRBJ1-2|TRBV30|-|-|14
CAWSPWTDPYGYTF
TGTGCCTGGAGCCCTTGGACAGATCCCTATGGCTACACCTTC
>TRBJ1-4|TRBV28|TRBD1|-|15
CASSPDREGDEKLFF
TGTGCCAGCAGTCCCGACAGGGAAGGTGATGAAAAACTGTTTTTT
>TRBJ1-1|TRBV30|TRBD1|-|12
CAWSTGQGKAFF
TGTGCCTGGAGTACGGGACAGGGGAAAGCTTTCTTT
>TRBJ2-5|TRBV15|-|-|13
CATSRPPGETQYF
TGTGCCACCAGCAGACCCCCGGGAGAGACCCAGTACTTC
>TRBJ2-1|TRBV27|TRBD1|-|15
CASSSGTGLYNEQFF
TGTGCCAGCAGCTCCGGGACAGGGTTGTACAATGAGCAGTTCTTC
>TRBJ2-6|TRBV6-6|-|-|15
CASSYSEAGANVLTF
TGTGCCAGCAGTTACTCGGAGGCTGGGGCCAACGTCCTGACTTTC
>TRBJ2-7|TRBV5-1|-|-|14
CASSFDTSPYEQYF
TGCGCCAGCAGCTTTGACACAAGCCCTTACGAGCAGTACTTC
>TRBJ1-5|TRBV19|-|-|15
CASSIGKHSNQPQHF
TGTGCCAGTAGTATAGGAAAACATAGCAATCAGCCCCAGCATTTT
>TRBJ2-1|TRBV6-5|TRBD1|-|12
CASTTGVVEQFF
TGTGCCAGCACGACAGGGGTCGTTGAGCAGTTCTTC
>TRBJ1-1|TRBV21-1|-|-|12
CASSSSNTEAFF
TGTGCCAGCAGCAGCAGTAACACTGAAGCTTTCTTT
>TRBJ1-1|TRBV5-1|-|-|13
CASRVGGDTEAFF
TGCGCCAGTAGAGTCGGGGGAGATACTGAAGCTTTCTTT
>TRBJ2-1|TRBV14|TRBD2|-|16
CASSQFLGLGINEQFF
TGTGCCAGCAGCCAATTCCTGGGACTAGGGATCAATGAGCAGTTCTTC
>TRBJ2-5|TRBV15|TRBD2|-|17
CATSRVASGRSRGAQYF
TGTGCCACCAGCAGAGTGGCTAGCGGGAGGTCACGGGGGGCCCAGTACTTC
>TRBJ2-7|TRBV6-1|TRBD1|few|14
CASSDDRGSYEQYF
TGTGCCAGCAGTGACGACAGGGGGTCCTACGAGCAGTACTTC
>TRBJ2-1|TRBV19|TRBD2|-|18
CASAPIPGLAGERYEQFF
TGTGCCAGTGCCCCAATCCCGGGACTAGCGGGAGAGAGGTATGAGCAGTTCTTC
>TRBJ2-7|TRBV11-3|-|-|14
CASSLRQGPDEQYF
TGTGCCAGCAGCTTAAGGCAGGGTCCGGACGAGCAGTACTTC
>TRBJ2-2|TRBV9|TRBD2|once|17
CASSVVGGASGTGELFF
TGTGCCAGCAGCGTAGTCGGGGGGGCTAGCGGCACCGGGGAGCTGTTTTTT
>TRBJ2-2|TRBV7-2|-|-|15
CASSLDTAGAGELFF
TGTGCCAGCAGCTTAGATACTGCCGGGGCCGGGGAGCTGTTTTTT
>TRBJ2-7|TRBV29-1|TRBD1|-|14
CSVELRDRIYEQYF
TGCAGCGTTGAATTACGGGACAGGATCTACGAGCAGTACTTC
>TRBJ1-1|TRBV5-1|-|-|19
CASSWKAGLFGAKNTEAFF
TGCGCCAGCAGCTGGAAAGCGGGACTTTTTGGGGCTAAAAACACTGAAGCTTTCTTT
>TRBJ2-3|TRBV2|-|once|14
CASSYEDGADTQYF
TGTGCCAGCAGTTATGAGGACGGGGCAGATACGCAGTATTTT
>TRBJ2-7|TRBV5-4|-|once|12
CASSLGGVPRDF
TGTGCCAGCAGCTTGGGGGGGGTCCCCCGGGACTTC
>TRBJ2-7|TRBV2|-|-|12
CASSEGYYEQYF
TGTGCCAGCAGTGAAGGTTACTACGAGCAGTACTTC
>TRBJ2-7|TRBV18|-|-|14
CASSPPGNSYEQYF
TGTGCCAGCTCACCACCGGGCAACTCCTACGAGCAGTACTTC
>TRBJ1-1|TRBV29-1|-|-|13
CSVPDTGRSEAFF
TGCAGCGTTCCAGACACGGGGAGGTCTGAAGCTTTCTTT